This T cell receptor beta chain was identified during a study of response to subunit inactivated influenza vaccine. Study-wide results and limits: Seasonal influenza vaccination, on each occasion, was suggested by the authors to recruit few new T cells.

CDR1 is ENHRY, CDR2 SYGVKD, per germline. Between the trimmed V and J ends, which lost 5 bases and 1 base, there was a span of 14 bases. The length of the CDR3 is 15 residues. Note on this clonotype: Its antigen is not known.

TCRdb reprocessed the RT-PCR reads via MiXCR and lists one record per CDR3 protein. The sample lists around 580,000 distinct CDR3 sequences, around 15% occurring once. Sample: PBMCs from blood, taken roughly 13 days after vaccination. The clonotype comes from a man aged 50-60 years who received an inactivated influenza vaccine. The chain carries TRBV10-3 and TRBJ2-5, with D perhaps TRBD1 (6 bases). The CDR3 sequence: CAISIGDKTQETQYF. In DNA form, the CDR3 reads TGTGCCATCAGTATAGGGGACAAGACCCAAGAGACCCAGTACTTC.